This note documents a single TCR beta chain sequence. Its antigen is currently not known. Base quality data are lacking; no much larger clone is found one base away. This sample is drawn from a study of a mutant IDH1 vaccine in newly diagnosed glioma (dated by TCRdb to about 2021). Background on the whole study: In the chemotherapy-containing groups, vaccination started alongside temozolomide cycles, whereas in patients who had radiotherapy alone it started 4-6 weeks after radiotherapy. The roughly 32 treated patients were approximately 62% male and approximately 40% female, with a mean age of roughly 42 years. Prior to enrollment, standard therapy consisting of radiotherapy alone, temozolomide alone, or radiochemotherapy with temozolomide had been administered to patients, with the combination being received by most patients. Visit V12 was the week-35 safety follow-up and visit V13 was the week-47 end of study. Peripheral blood was collected at six visits: V03 (baseline), V05, V07, V10, V12 and V13. Longitudinal TCRB deep sequencing was done for 25 treated patients, wherever samples were available for exploratory analyses. Study-wide findings and limitations: According to the authors, sample limitations meant that analyses of patient blood samples could not be reproduced. Selection of PBMC samples for TCRB deep sequencing was based on availability. Changes in the top peripheral T cell clonotypes picked up by TCRB sequencing did not appear to be linked to pseudoprogression. Vaccine-induced immune responses across multiple MHC alleles were detected in approximately 93% of patients.

From cysteine to phenylalanine, the CDR3 is 14 amino acids long. Solely the CDR3 DNA is kept, with 42 bases framed from the first base. V drops 5 bases and J drops 4 bases, leaving 14 bases in between. CDR1 SGHTA and CDR2 FQGNSA were looked up in the germline V gene. The time point label, read with the paper, signifies: week 35, safety follow-up. Each vaccine dose, consisting of 300 ug of a 20-mer mutant IDH1 peptide in Montanide, was administered subcutaneously with topical imiquimod. Eight vaccinations were administered to patients in weeks 1, 3, 5, 7, 11, 15, 19 and 23, corresponding to visits V03 through V10. Donors had newly diagnosed WHO grade 3 or 4 IDH1-mutant astrocytomas with loss of nuclear ATRX. The samples were drawn from NOA16, a multicentre, single-arm, open-label phase I trial in Germany that tested a mutant IDH1 peptide vaccine in humans for the first time. Genomic DNA for TCRB sequencing was extracted from EDTA blood using the DNeasy Blood and Tissue Kit.

Library creation used the immunoSEQ multiplex PCR assay. Rearranged TCR beta chain sequences were amplified using the hsTCRB Kit according to the manufacturer's protocol. An Illumina MiSeq was used to sequence the TCRB libraries. In the paper's pipeline: Demultiplexing, trimming and gene mapping were performed with the kit vendor's proprietary platform. TCRdb holds this immuneACCESS table with in-frame rearrangements only. Some clones are missing; in checked studies, unresolved V genes explain under half, and the rest has no known cause. The V and J calls and clone size are taken from that table; D and trimming were inferred from the DNA. For this sample the table gives over 45,000 clones, of which 85% to 95% were detected only once. Of the sample, more than 2% falls within the top ten clones.

The chain employs TRBV7-2 and TRBJ2-5, and TRBD2 may be the D gene, going by 6 matching bases. This clonotype was sampled from a man in his fifties with glioma. The sequences come from PBMCs, collected from a glioma patient whose treatment included an IDH1 peptide vaccine. The DNA sequence is as follows: TGTGCCAGCAGCCCGCGACTAGAGGGAGAGACCCAGTACTTC. This translates into CASSPRLEGETQYF.